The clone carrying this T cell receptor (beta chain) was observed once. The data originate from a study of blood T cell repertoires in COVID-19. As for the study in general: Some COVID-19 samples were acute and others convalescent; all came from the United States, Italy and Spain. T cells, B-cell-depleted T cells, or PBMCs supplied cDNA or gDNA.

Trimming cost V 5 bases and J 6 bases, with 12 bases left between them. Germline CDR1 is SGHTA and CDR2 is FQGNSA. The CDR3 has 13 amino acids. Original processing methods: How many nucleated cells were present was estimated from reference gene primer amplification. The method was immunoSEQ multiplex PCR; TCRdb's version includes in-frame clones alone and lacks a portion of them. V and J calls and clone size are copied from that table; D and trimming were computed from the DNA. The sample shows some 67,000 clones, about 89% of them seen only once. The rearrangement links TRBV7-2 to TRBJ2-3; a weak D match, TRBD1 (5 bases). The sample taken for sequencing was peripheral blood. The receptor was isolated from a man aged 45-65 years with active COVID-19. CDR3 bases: TGTGCCAGCAGCGCCTCGACAGCTGATACGCAGTATTTT. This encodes CASSASTADTQYF.